Included here is one TCR beta chain sequence, with context. The data originate from a study of blood T cell repertoires in COVID-19. Across the whole study: Acute-phase and convalescent COVID-19 samples originated in the United States, Italy and Spain. Sample material is recorded as cDNA or gDNA derived from T cells, B-cell-depleted T cells, or PBMCs.

In the authors' methods: Nucleated cell number was recorded as an estimate derived from reference gene primer amplification. Produced via immunoSEQ multiplex PCR; TCRdb's table is partial and in-frame only. The V and J calls and the clone size are those of that table, but D and trimming were determined from the DNA. The data show about 130,000 clones, with 80% to 90% seen just once and under 4.5% held by the top ten. One Seattle source followed patients from active infection through their disease course. Germline CDR1 MNHEY, CDR2 SVGEGT. The CDR3 sequence is 15 residues long. J gave up 7 bases and V 5 bases, and 14 bases lay outside the gene matches.

The clonotype comes from a man between 60 and 75 years old with COVID-19, enrolled during active disease. The specimen was peripheral blood. The V gene is TRBV6-2 or TRBV6-3, the J gene TRBJ2-7; 7 bases line up with TRBD1. CDR3 sequence: CASSTYGTATWEQYF. In DNA form, the CDR3 reads TGTGCCAGCAGTACCTATGGGACAGCAACCTGGGAGCAGTACTTC.